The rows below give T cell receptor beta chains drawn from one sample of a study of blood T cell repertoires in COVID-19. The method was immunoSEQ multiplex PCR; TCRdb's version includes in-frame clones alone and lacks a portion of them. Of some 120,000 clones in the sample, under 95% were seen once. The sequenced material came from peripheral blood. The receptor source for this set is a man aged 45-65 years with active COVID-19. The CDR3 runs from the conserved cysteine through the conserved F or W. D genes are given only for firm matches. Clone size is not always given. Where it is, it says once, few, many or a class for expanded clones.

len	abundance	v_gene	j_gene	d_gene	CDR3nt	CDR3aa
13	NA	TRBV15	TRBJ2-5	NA	TGTGCCACCACCGATGGACAGCGGGAGACCCAGTACTTC	CATTDGQRETQYF
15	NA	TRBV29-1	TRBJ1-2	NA	TGCAGCGTTGGGGATAGGACAAGCCCTAACTATGGCTACACCTTC	CSVGDRTSPNYGYTF
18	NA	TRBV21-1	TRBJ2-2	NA	TGTGCCAGCAGCAAAGAGTCCGGGACAGGTCTCGACACCGGGGAGCTGTTTTTT	CASSKESGTGLDTGELFF
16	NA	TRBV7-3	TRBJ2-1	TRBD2	TGTGCCAGCAGCCCTAACGGGGGGATTTCCTACAATGAGCAGTTCTTC	CASSPNGGISYNEQFF
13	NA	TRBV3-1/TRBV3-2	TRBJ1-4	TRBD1	TGTGCCAGCAGCCGAAAGCCTACAGGGGGACTGTTTTTT	CASSRKPTGGLFF
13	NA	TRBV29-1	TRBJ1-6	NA	TGCAGCGTTGGCGGGACTTGGAATTCACCCCTCCACTTT	CSVGGTWNSPLHF
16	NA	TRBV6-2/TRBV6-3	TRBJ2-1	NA	TGTGCCAGCAGTTACTCGAGAGGGAGCTCCTACAATGAGCAGTTCTTC	CASSYSRGSSYNEQFF
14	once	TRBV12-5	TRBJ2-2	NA	TGTGCTAGTGCGAGGGCCGCGAACACCGGGGAGCTGTTTTTT	CASARAANTGELFF
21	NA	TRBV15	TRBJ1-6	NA	TGTGCCACCAGCAGAGCCCTGGGGGGGCCCCCATTGAGCTCCTATAATTCACCCCTCCACTTT	CATSRALGGPPLSSYNSPLHF
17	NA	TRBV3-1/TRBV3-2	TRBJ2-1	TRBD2	TGTGCCAGCAGTCCCACCCAGCGGGGGCTCTCCTACAATGAGCAGTTCTTC	CASSPTQRGLSYNEQFF
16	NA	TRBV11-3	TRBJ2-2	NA	TGTGCCAGCAGCTTAGTAGGTAGCCCGATTACCGGGGAGCTGTTTTTT	CASSLVGSPITGELFF
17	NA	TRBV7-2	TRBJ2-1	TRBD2	TGTGCCAGCAGCCCATCGCTGGGCGGGGGATCCTACAATGAGCAGTTCTTC	CASSPSLGGGSYNEQFF
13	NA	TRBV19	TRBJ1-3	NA	TGTGCCAGTAGTAACACGATCGGAAACACCATATATTTT	CASSNTIGNTIYF
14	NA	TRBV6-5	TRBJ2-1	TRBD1	TGTGCCAGCATGGGACAGTCCTCCTACAATGAGCAGTTCTTC	CASMGQSSYNEQFF
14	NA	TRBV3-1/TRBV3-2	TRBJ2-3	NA	TGTGCCAGCAGCCCTTCAACGTGGCCAGATACGCAGTATTTT	CASSPSTWPDTQYF
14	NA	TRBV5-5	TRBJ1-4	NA	TGTGCCAGCAGCTGGGACACTAGTAATGAAAAACTGTTTTTT	CASSWDTSNEKLFF
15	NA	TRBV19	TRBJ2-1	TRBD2	TGTGCCAGTACCCTAGCGGGATCGGTAGTCGATGAGCAGTTCTTC	CASTLAGSVVDEQFF
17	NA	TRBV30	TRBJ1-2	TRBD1	TGTGCCGGGAGAACCGGGACAGGGGGCAAAATAGCCTATGGCTACACCTTC	CAGRTGTGGKIAYGYTF
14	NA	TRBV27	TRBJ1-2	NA	TGTGCCAGCAGTCCCCAGGGAAAGGACTATGGCTACACCTTC	CASSPQGKDYGYTF
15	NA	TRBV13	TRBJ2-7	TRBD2	TGTGCCAGCAGCATAGGGAGACTAGCGGGGCGGGAGCAGTACTTC	CASSIGRLAGREQYF
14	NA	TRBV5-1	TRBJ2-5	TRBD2	TGCGCCAGCAGCTTCCCTAGCGGCTCGGAGACCCAGTACTTC	CASSFPSGSETQYF
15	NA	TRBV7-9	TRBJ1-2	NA	TGTGCCAGCAGCCCCCGGGACACAGCTAACTATGGCTACACCTTC	CASSPRDTANYGYTF
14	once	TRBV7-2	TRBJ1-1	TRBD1	TGTGCCAGCAGTTTGATGAGACAGGGGTCTGAAGCTTTCTTT	CASSLMRQGSEAFF
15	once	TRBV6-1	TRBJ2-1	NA	TGTGCCAGCAGTGAGATGGCGGCCAGGGGTCATGAGCAGTTCTTC	CASSEMAARGHEQFF
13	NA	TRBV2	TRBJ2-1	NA	TGTGCCAGCAATAGGGTGGAGGTTGGTGAGCAGTTCTTC	CASNRVEVGEQFF
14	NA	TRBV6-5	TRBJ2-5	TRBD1	TGTGCCAGCAGGAAACAGGGGGCGCGAGAGACCCAGTACTTC	CASRKQGARETQYF
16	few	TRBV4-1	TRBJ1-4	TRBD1	TGCGCCAGCAGCTATTACTCCGGGACAGGGAGCGAAAAACTGTTTTTT	CASSYYSGTGSEKLFF
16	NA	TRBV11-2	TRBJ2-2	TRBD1	TGTGCCAGCAGCTTAGCCAGGGGGCTTATCACCGGGGAGCTGTTTTTT	CASSLARGLITGELFF
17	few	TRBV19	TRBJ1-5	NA	TGTGCCAGTAGTAGGCCGACAGTGGGTTATAGCAATCAGCCCCAGCATTTT	CASSRPTVGYSNQPQHF
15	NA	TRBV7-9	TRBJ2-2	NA	TGTGCCAGCAGCCTAGGTCTAGCGAACACCGGGGAGCTGTTTTTT	CASSLGLANTGELFF
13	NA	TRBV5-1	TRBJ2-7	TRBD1	TGCGCCAGCACTCGACAGGGGACCTACGAGCAGTACTTC	CASTRQGTYEQYF
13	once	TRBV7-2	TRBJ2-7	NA	TGTGCCAGCAGCTCAGGGATAGCCGGAGAGCAGTACTTC	CASSSGIAGEQYF
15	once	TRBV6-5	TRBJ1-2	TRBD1	TGTGCCAGCAGTTACTCATACGGACAGGGCTATGGCTACACCTTC	CASSYSYGQGYGYTF
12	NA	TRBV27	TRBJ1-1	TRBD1	TGTGCCAGCAGTGCAGGGGGCACTGAAGCTTTCTTT	CASSAGGTEAFF
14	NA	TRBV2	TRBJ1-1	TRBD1	TGTGCCAGCAGTACCGGGACAGGGGGGACTGAAGCTTTCTTT	CASSTGTGGTEAFF
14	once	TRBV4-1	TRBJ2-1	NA	TGCGCCAGCAGCCCCTATGGAGGGGACAATGAGCAGTTCTTC	CASSPYGGDNEQFF
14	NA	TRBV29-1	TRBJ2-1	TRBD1	TGCAGCGTTGGGACAGGGGTTCCCTACAATGAGCAGTTCTTC	CSVGTGVPYNEQFF
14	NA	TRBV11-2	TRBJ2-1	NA	TGTGCCAGCAGCTCGGGACAAAGCTACAATGAGCAGTTCTTC	CASSSGQSYNEQFF
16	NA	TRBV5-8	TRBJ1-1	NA	TGTGCCAGCAGCTTGGGGGAGGCGCGCATGAACACTGAAGCTTTCTTT	CASSLGEARMNTEAFF
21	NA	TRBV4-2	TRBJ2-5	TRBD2	TGTGCCAGCAGCCCCCGAATGCGGACTCCGGGACTAGCGGGGGGGGCGGAGACCCAGTACTTC	CASSPRMRTPGLAGGAETQYF
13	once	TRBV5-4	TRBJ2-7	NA	TGTGCCAGCAGCGGGGGCCGACCCTACGAGCAGTACTTC	CASSGGRPYEQYF
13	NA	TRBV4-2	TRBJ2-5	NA	TGTGCCAGCAGCCGGGGCGTCCAAGAGACCCAGTACTTC	CASSRGVQETQYF
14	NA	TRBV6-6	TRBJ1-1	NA	TGTGCCAGCAGTTACGCAGAATTGAACACTGAAGCTTTCTTT	CASSYAELNTEAFF
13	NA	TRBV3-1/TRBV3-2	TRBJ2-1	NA	TGTGCCAGCAGCCAGTCAGTTTACAATGAGCAGTTCTTC	CASSQSVYNEQFF
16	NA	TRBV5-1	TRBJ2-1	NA	TGCGCCAGCAGCTCGGTGATAGCGGATCCTTACAATGAGCAGTTCTTC	CASSSVIADPYNEQFF